This T cell receptor (beta chain) comes out of a study of tumor-infiltrating lymphocytes in primary liver carcinoma. Blood RNA originated from unsorted whole blood, with germline DNA additionally extracted. The authors made TCR beta cDNA from 500 ng total RNA with a constant-region primer. Employing slightly modified ARM-PCR, three nested multiplex PCR rounds were run, and these gave rise to the TCR beta libraries. Running 9 to 11 cycles apiece, the first two PCR rounds relied on TRBV1-TRBV30 forward primers together with a C-beta reverse primer. TCRdb reprocessed the multiplex PCR reads with MiXCR, giving one entry per CDR3 protein. The table lists 310,000 or so distinct CDR3 sequences, 58% of them singletons, with approximately 15% in the top ten. Germline V gene sequence: CDR1 SQVTM, CDR2 ANQGSEA. J gave up 4 bases and V 0 bases, and 6 bases lay outside the gene matches. The CDR3 extends over 15 amino acids.

Whole-study results and caveats: Researchers found tumor-adjacent and tumor-blood pairs overlapped less than tumor region pairs.

In this sample, this clonotype turned up many times. The antigen remains undetermined. The chain recombines TRBV29-1 with TRBJ2-1; 7 bases fit TRBD1. The source of this sequence is a woman in her thirties with primary liver carcinoma and hepatitis B virus infection. The sequenced sample was peripheral blood. CDR3 nucleotides: TGCAGCGTTGAAGATCTTGAGACAGGGTACAATGAGCAGTTCTTC. It encodes CSVEDLETGYNEQFF.